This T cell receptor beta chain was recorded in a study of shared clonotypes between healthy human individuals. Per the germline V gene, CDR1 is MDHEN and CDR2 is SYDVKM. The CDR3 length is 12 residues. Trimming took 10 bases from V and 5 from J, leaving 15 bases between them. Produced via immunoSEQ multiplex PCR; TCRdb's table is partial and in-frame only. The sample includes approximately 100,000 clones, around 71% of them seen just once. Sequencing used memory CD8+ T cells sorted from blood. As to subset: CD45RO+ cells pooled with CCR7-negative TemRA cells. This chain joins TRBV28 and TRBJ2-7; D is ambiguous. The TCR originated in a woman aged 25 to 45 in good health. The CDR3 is CATLGPLDEQYF. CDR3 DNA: TGTGCCACCCTAGGCCCTCTGGACGAGCAGTACTTC.